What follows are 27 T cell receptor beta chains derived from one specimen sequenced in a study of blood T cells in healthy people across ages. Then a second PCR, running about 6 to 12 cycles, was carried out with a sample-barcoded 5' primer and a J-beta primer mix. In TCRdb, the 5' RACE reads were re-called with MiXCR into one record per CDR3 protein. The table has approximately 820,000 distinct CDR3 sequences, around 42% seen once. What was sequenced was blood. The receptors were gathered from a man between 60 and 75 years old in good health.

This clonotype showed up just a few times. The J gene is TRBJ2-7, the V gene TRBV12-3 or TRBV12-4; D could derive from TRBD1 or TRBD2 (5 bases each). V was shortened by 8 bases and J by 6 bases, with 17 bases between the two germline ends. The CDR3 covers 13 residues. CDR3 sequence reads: CASRGSLVSEQYF. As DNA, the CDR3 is TGTGCCAGCCGGGGCTCGTTGGTAAGCGAGCAGTACTTC.

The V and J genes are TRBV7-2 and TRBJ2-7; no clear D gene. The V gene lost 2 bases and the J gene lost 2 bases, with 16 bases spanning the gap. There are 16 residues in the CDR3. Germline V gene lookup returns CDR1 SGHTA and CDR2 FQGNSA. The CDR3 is CASSLRSQSYTYEQYF. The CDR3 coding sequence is TGTGCCAGCAGCTTACGTAGTCAGAGCTATACCTACGAGCAGTACTTC.

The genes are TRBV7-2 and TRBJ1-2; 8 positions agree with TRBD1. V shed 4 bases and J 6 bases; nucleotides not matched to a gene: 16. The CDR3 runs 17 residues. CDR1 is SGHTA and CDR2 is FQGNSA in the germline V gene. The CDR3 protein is CASSSTTGVYGSHGYTF. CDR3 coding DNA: TGTGCCAGCAGCTCGACGACAGGGGTCTACGGTTCACATGGCTACACCTTC.

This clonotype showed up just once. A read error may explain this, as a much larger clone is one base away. Here the CDR3 reads CASSRSGTGHQETQYF. As DNA, the CDR3 is TGCGCCAGCAGCCGATCCGGGACAGGTCACCAAGAGACCCAGTACTTC. The V and J genes are TRBV4-3 and TRBJ2-5; 8 bases are a match to TRBD1. V gave up 4 bases and J gave up 0 bases; unmatched junction bases: 7. The CDR3 contains 16 residues. Germline values: CDR1 LGHNA, CDR2 YSLEER.

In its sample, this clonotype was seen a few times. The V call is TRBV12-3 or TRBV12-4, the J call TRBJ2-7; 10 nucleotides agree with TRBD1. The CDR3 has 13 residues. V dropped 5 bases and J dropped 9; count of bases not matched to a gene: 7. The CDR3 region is CASSPGRDRGQYF. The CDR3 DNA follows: TGTGCCAGCAGTCCGGGAAGGGACAGGGGGCAGTACTTC.

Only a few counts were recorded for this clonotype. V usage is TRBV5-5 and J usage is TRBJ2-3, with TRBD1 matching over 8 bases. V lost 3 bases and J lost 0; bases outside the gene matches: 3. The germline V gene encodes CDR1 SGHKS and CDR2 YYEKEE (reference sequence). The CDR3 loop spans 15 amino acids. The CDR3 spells CASSYGQGSTDTQYF. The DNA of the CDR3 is TGTGCCAGCAGCTACGGACAGGGAAGCACAGATACGCAGTATTTT.

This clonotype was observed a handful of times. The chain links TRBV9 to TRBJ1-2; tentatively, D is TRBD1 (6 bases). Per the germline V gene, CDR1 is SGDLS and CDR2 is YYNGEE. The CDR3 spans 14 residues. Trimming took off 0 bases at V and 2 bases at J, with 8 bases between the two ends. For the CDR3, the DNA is TGTGCCAGCAGCGTAGGACAGGAGAACTATGGCTACACCTTC. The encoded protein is CASSVGQENYGYTF.

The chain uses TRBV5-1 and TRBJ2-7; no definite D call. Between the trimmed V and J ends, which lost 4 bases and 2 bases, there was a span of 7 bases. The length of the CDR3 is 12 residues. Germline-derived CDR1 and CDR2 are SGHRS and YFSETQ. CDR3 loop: CASSPSTYEQYF. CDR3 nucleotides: TGCGCCAGCAGCCCCTCCACCTACGAGCAGTACTTC.

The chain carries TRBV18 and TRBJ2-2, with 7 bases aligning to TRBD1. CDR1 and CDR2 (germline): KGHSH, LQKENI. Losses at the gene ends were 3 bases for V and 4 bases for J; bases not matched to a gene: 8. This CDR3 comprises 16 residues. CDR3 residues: CASSPTGQAGTGELFF. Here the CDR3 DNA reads TGTGCCAGCTCACCTACCGGACAGGCGGGCACCGGGGAGCTGTTTTTT. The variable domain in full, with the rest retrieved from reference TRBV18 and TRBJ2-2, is NAGVMQNPRHLVRRRGQEARLRCSPMKGHSHVYWYRQLPEEGLKFMVYLQKENIIDESGMPKERFSAEFPKEGPSILRIQQVVRGDSAAYFCASSPTGQAGTGELFFGEGSRLTVL.

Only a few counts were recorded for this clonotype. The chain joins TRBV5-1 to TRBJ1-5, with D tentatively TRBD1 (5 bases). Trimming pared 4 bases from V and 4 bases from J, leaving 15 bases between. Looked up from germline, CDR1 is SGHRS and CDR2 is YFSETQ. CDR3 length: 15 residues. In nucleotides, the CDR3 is TGCGCCAGCAGCCTGGGGACCGTGCCGAATCAGCCCCAGCATTTT. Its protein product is CASSLGTVPNQPQHF.

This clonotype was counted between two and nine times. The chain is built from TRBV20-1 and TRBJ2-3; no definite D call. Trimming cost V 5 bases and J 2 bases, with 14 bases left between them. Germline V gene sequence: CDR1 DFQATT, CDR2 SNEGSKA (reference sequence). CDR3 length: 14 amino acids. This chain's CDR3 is CSALLASTTDTQYF. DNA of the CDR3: TGCAGTGCTCTCCTGGCGTCGACCACAGATACGCAGTATTTT.

As DNA, the CDR3 is TGCAGTGCCGACGGGACAGGGGGCGAGCAGTACTTC. Amino acids: CSADGTGGEQYF. The genes are TRBV20-1 and TRBJ2-7; TRBD1 matches 11 bases. After removal of 6 bases from V and 6 bases from J, the junction contained 4 bases not matched to a gene. The CDR3 is 12 residues long. Germline V lookup: CDR1 DFQATT, CDR2 SNEGSKA (reference sequence).

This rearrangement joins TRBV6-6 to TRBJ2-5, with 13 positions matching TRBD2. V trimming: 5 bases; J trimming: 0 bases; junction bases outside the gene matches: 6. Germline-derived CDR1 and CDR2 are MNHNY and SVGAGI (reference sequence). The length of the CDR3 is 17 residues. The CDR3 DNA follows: TGTGCCAGCAGTCTGTCGACTAGCGGGGGGTACCAAGAGACCCAGTACTTC. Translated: CASSLSTSGGYQETQYF.

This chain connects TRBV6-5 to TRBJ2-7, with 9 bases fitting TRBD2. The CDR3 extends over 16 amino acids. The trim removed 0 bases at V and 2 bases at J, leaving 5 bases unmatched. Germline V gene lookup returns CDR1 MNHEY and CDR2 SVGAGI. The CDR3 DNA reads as TGTGCCAGCAGTTACTCTGCTAGCGGGGCCACCTACGAGCAGTACTTC. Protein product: CASSYSASGATYEQYF.

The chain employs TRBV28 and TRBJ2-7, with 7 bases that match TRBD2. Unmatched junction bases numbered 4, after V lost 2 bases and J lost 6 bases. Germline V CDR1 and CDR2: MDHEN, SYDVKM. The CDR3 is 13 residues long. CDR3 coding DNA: TGTGCCAGCAGTTTAGGTCGGGGGGTCGAGCAGTACTTC. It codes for CASSLGRGVEQYF. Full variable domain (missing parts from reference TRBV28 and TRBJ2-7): DVKVTQSSRYLVKRTGEKVFLECVQDMDHENMFWYRQDPGLGLRLIYFSYDVKMKEKGDIPEGYSVSREKKERFSLILESASTNQTSMYLCASSLGRGVEQYFGPGTRLTVT.

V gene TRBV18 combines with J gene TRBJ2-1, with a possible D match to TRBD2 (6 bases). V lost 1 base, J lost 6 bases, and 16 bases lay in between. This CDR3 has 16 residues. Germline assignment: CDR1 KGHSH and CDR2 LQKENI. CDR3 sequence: CASSPRGRGLVNEQFF. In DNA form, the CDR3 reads TGTGCCAGCTCACCACGGGGCCGGGGGTTGGTCAATGAGCAGTTCTTC.

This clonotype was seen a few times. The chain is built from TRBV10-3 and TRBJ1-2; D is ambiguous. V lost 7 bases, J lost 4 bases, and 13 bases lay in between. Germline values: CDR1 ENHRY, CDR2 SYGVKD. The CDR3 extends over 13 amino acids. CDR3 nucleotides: TGTGCCATCAAGCCAGAGGGTGGCTATGGCTACACCTTC. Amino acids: CAIKPEGGYGYTF.

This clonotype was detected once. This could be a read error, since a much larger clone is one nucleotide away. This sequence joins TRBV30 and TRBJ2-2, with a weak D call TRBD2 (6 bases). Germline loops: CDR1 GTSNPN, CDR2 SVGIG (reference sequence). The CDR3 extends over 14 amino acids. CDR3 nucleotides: TGTGCCTGGAGTGGACGGGCGAATACCGGGGGGCTGTTTTTT. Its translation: CAWSGRANTGGLFF.

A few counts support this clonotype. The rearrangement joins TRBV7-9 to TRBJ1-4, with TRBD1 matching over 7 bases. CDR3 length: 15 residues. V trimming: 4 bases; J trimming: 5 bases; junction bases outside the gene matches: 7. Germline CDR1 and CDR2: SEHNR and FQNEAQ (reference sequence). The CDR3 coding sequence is TGTGCCAGCAGCTCGACCGGGACAGTAAATGAAAAACTGTTTTTT. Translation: CASSSTGTVNEKLFF.

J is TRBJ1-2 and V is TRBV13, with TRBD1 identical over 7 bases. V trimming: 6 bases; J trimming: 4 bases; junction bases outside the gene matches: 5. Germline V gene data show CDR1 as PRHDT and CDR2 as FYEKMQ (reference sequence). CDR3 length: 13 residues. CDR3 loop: CASRIGTAYGYTF. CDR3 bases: TGTGCCAGCAGGATCGGGACAGCCTATGGCTACACCTTC.

CDR3 sequence reads: CSAATGGRGYGYTF. DNA of the CDR3: TGCAGTGCGGCAACAGGGGGTAGGGGCTATGGCTACACCTTC. The chain couples TRBV20-1 to TRBJ1-2, with 8 positions matching TRBD1. Germline CDR1 and CDR2: DFQATT and SNEGSKA (reference sequence). The CDR3 covers 14 residues. V shed 6 bases and J 4 bases; nucleotides not matched to a gene: 10.

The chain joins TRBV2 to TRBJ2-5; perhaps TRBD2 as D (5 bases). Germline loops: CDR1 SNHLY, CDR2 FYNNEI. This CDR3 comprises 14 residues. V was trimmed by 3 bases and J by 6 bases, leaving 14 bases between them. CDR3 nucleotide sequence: TGTGCCAGCAGTGAGGGAATACTAGGGCAGACCCAGTACTTC. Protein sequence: CASSEGILGQTQYF.

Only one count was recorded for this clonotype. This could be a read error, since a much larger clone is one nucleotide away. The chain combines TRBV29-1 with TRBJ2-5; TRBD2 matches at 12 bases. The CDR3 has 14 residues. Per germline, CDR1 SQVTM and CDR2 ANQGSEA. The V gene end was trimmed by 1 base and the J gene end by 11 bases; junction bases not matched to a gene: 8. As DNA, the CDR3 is TGCAGCGTTGAAGGGACTAGCGGGGTTAATGAGCAGTACTTC. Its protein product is CSVEGTSGVNEQYF.

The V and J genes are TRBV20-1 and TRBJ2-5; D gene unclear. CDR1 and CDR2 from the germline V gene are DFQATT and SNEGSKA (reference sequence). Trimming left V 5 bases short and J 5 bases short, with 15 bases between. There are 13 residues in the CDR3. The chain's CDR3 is CSAHRASRETQYF. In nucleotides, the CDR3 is TGCAGTGCTCACCGGGCATCTAGGGAGACCCAGTACTTC.

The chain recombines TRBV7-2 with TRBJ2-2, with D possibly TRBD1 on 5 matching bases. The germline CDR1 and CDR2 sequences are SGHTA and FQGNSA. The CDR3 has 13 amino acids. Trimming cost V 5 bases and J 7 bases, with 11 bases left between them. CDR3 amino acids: CASSKGVIGELFF. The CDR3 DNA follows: TGTGCCAGCAGCAAAGGGGTTATCGGGGAGCTGTTTTTT.

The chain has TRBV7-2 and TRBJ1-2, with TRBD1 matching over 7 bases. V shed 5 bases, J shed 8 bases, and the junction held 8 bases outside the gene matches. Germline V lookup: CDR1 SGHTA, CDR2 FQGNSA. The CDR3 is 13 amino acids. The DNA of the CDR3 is TGTGCCAGCAGCGAGGGGGCGGTCGGGGGCTACACCTTC. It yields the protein CASSEGAVGGYTF.

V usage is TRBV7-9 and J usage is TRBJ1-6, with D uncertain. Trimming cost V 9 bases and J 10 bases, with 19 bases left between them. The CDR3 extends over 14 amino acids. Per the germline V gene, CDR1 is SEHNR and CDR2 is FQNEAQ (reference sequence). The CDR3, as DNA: TGTGCCAGTAGCCAAGGGAGGGCCGTCTCACCCCTCCACTTT. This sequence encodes CASSQGRAVSPLHF. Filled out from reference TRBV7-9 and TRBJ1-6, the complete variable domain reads DTGVSQNPRHKITKRGQNVTFRCDPISEHNRLYWYRQTLGQGPEFLTYFQNEAQLEKSRLLSDRFSAERPKGSFSTLEIQRTEQGDSAMYLCASSQGRAVSPLHFGNGTRLTVT.